This T cell receptor beta chain was observed in a study of blood T cell repertoires in COVID-19. Assay: immunoSEQ multiplex PCR; the TCRdb copy retains only in-frame clones and omits some. The sample includes some 320,000 clones, about nine tenths seen only once; the top ten take approximately 2.5%. V dropped 5 bases and J dropped 2 bases, with 13 bases sitting between them. Germline values: CDR1 MNHEY, CDR2 SVGAGI. The CDR3 is made up of 15 amino acids. The TCR sequence derives from a man aged 60-69 years who had recovered from COVID-19. Sample: PBMCs or T cells enriched from blood (not recorded which). The rearrangement links TRBV6-5 to TRBJ1-3; D is possibly TRBD1 (6 bases). DNA of the CDR3: TGTGCCAGCAGTCCAACGGGGGGGCCTGGAAACACCATATATTTT. Protein sequence: CASSPTGGPGNTIYF.